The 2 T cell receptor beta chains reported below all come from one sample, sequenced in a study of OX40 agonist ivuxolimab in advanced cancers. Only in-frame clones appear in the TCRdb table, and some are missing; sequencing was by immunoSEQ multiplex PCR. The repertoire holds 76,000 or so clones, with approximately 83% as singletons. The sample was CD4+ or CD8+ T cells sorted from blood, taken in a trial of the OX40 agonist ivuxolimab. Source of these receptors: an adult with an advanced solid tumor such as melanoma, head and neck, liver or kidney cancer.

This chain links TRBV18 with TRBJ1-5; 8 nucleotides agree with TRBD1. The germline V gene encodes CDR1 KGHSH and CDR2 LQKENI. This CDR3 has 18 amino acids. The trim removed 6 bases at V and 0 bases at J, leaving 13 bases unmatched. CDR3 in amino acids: CASSADREAPYSNQPQHF. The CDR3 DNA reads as TGTGCCAGCTCGGCGGACAGGGAGGCCCCTTATAGCAATCAGCCCCAGCATTTT.

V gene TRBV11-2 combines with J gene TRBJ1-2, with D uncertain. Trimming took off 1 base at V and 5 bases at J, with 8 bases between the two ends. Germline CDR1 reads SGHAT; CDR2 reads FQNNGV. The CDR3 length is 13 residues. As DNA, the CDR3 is TGTGCCAGCAGCTTAGCCAAGGGTTATGGCTACACCTTC. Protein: CASSLAKGYGYTF.